A selection of T cell receptor beta chains follows, all from one sample in a study of regulatory T cells in long-lasting Graves disease. TCRdb processed the multiplex PCR reads anew with MiXCR; each CDR3 protein has one entry. This table holds some 250,000 distinct CDR3 sequences, 15% to 20% found once. The source was peripheral blood mononuclear cells (PBMCs), collected at new diagnosis, from a patient treated with antithyroid drugs. These receptor sequences come from a female donor with Graves disease. Both conserved end residues are part of each CDR3. Each record gives: CDR3 length, V gene, CDR3 protein.

14 | TRBV24-1 | CATSTGTVNNEQFF
17 | TRBV12-3/TRBV12-4 | CASSLPPPRGRYDEQFF
16 | TRBV27 | CASSLYVAGGPYEQYF
13 | TRBV6-1 | CASSDFARTEAFF
14 | TRBV12-3/TRBV12-4 | CASRRTEANEKLFF
14 | TRBV7-9 | CASSTGLSLSEQYF
13 | TRBV20-1 | CSARDNVNTEAFF
13 | TRBV6-1 | CASSVRADTEAFF
14 | TRBV7-2 | CASSRQGGWTEAFF
13 | TRBV28 | CASNDRGHSPLHF
14 | TRBV12-3/TRBV12-4 | CASSLTDAGNTIYF
13 | TRBV20-1 | CSARDRGTGTQYF
15 | TRBV4-1 | CASSQEGAGTGELFF
14 | TRBV6-5 | CASSYDRGVAEAFF
14 | TRBV24-1 | CATSDLRPGGQQYF
13 | TRBV28 | CASAGGGVYEQYF
15 | TRBV25-1 | CASSERGRTNEKLFF
17 | TRBV28 | CASSYAGLAGGLDEQYF
17 | TRBV9 | CASSVGTASSYNSPLHF
11 | TRBV30 | CAWSGPYEQYF
15 | TRBV27 | CASAPGTGYTGELFF
12 | TRBV28 | CASSLRGEKLFF
13 | TRBV29-1 | CSVGQGINYGYTF
14 | TRBV10-1 | CASSEGDSVDTQYF
14 | TRBV7-3 | CASSLGTGRTEAFF
17 | TRBV4-1 | CASSQVVSGVGRLIQYF
13 | TRBV29-1 | CSVVPGEQETQYF
16 | TRBV27 | CASRTLQGRGTDTQYF
14 | TRBV7-2 | CATLPPGVRHTQYF
12 | TRBV20-1 | CSGRGARTEAFF
16 | TRBV7-2 | CASSIGTTEGKETQYF
15 | TRBV19 | CASSARDAGANVLTF
15 | TRBV4-3 | CASSQDLGGIYGYTF
15 | TRBV10-3 | CAISKSTADSPIQYF
12 | TRBV12-3/TRBV12-4 | CANHAKPEKLFF
14 | TRBV7-2 | CASSWGQGSVGYTF
14 | TRBV30 | CAWGRGPNTGELFF
13 | TRBV20-1 | CSATTGPGNTIYF
13 | TRBV29-1 | CSVPLAGQETQYF
15 | TRBV18 | CASSPLAALQETQYF
14 | TRBV28 | CASTQDSRSEKLFF
12 | TRBV7-9 | CASSLDGGIQYF
14 | TRBV9 | CASSSGLAGAEQYF
15 | TRBV28 | CASRITGGRLDGYTF
17 | TRBV7-2 | CASSLAPPSTSTDTQYF